In this sample, the clone carrying this T cell receptor beta chain turned up many times. Its antigen is undetermined. RNA transcripts were the source from which TCR beta CDR3 regions were amplified. Second-round multiplex PCR followed a first-round RT-PCR using HTBI primers. Each CDR3 protein is one row after TCRdb ran MiXCR on the multiplex PCR reads. Among 360,000 or so distinct CDR3 sequences listed, about 17% were seen once. The sample comes from a study of Graves' ophthalmopathy and Graves' hyperthyroidism. Study-wide context: Before any treatment was given, at initial diagnosis, peripheral blood was collected. Study-level findings and limits: Discriminating ophthalmopathy from stable hyperthyroidism, a 13-signature model attained a sensitivity of around 87% and a specificity of 81.08%. The model forecast ophthalmopathy progression, reaching roughly 70% sensitivity and 72% to 80% specificity.

Moderate-to-severe activity, CAS at least 3, NOSPECS at least 4 and duration under 3 months characterized donors with ophthalmopathy. The receptor comes from a woman aged 18-30 years with Graves' ophthalmopathy. Sample: peripheral blood.

The CDR3 sequence: CSARELHQPGANVLTF. CDR3 sequence (DNA): TGCAGTGCTAGAGAACTCCACCAACCTGGGGCCAACGTCCTGACTTTC. This chain uses TRBV20-1 with TRBJ2-6; D remains unclear. Trimming shortened V by 0 bases and J by 2 bases, and 11 bases separated the two germline ends. Germline V gene sequence: CDR1 DFQATT, CDR2 SNEGSKA (reference sequence). The length of the CDR3 is 16 residues.